Each of the 21 T cell receptor beta chains below was sequenced from the same sample in a study of Ad26.COV2.S vaccination and SARS-CoV-2 variants. The treatment here: around 19 received Ad26.COV2.S at low or high dose, single or two shots; 5 received placebo; per-sample allocation not given. Collection of the samples took place on day 63 after the first injection of vaccine or placebo. Sequencing was performed with immunoSEQ multiplex PCR; in TCRdb, only in-frame clones are kept and a portion is missing. Here the sample spans roughly 270,000 clones, around 87% being singletons. The source material was peripheral blood, sampled in a trial of Ad26.COV2.S vaccine versus placebo. The receptor source for this set is a person aged 18-65 years who received the Ad26.COV2.S COVID-19 vaccine or a placebo.

J is TRBJ2-3 and V is TRBV7-9, with D unclear. Germline loops: CDR1 SEHNR, CDR2 FQNEAQ (reference sequence). The CDR3 is 14 amino acids. The V end lost 2 bases, the J end lost 0 bases, and 6 bases lay between the germline ends. The CDR3 loop reads CASSLIVSTDTQYF. Here the CDR3 DNA reads TGTGCCAGCAGCTTAATAGTCAGCACAGATACGCAGTATTTT.

This clone was recorded a few times. The chain recombines TRBV19 with TRBJ1-1; D gene ambiguous. This CDR3 has 14 residues. Trimming pared 7 bases from V and 3 bases from J, leaving 15 bases between. The germline CDR1 and CDR2 sequences are LNHDA and SQIVND (reference sequence). The CDR3: CASTIQPGDTEAFF. DNA for the CDR3: TGTGCCAGTACCATACAACCCGGCGACACTGAAGCTTTCTTT.

This clone has more than one count but fewer than ten. V and J are TRBV3-1 (or the pseudogene TRBV3-2) and TRBJ1-3, with D tentatively TRBD1 (6 bases). The CDR3 runs 12 residues. V dropped 1 base and J dropped 12 bases, with 10 bases sitting between them. Germline CDR1 reads LGHDT; CDR2 reads YNNKEL (reference sequence). The CDR3 spells CASSQAGDHIYF. The CDR3 DNA is TGTGCCAGCAGCCAAGCAGGGGATCACATATATTTT.

The chain employs TRBV5-6 and TRBJ1-2; D unclear. V was pared by 0 bases and J by 3 bases, with 12 bases between. The germline gives CDR1 SGHDT, CDR2 YYEEEE. This CDR3 has 15 amino acids. The CDR3 spells CASSLEGRRYYGYTF. The CDR3 nucleotides are TGTGCCAGCAGCTTGGAAGGACGGAGATACTATGGCTACACCTTC.

This clone is a singleton in its sample. The CDR3 sequence is CASSVLTGRVEKLFF. In DNA, the CDR3 is TGTGCCAGCAGCGTATTGACAGGGAGGGTAGAAAAACTGTTTTTT. The chain is built from TRBV28 and TRBJ1-4; 7 positions match TRBD1. The CDR3 covers 15 residues. CDR1 is MDHEN and CDR2 is SYDVKM in the germline V gene. After removal of 6 bases from V and 8 bases from J, the junction contained 12 bases not matched to a gene.

The V and J genes are TRBV9 and TRBJ1-1; unclear D gene. Looked up from germline, CDR1 is SGDLS and CDR2 is YYNGEE. The ends were cut back, 4 bases at V and 10 bases at J, with 20 bases in the middle. There are 14 residues in the CDR3. Here the CDR3 DNA reads TGTGCCAGCAGCCCCCGGGCCTCATTACTTGGAGCTTTCTTT. This gives the protein CASSPRASLLGAFF.

The rearrangement links TRBV9 to TRBJ1-1; no firm D call. CDR3 length: 14 residues. Deletions cut 2 bases from V and 0 bases from J, with 8 bases between. Germline V gives CDR1 SGDLS, CDR2 YYNGEE. The CDR3 here is CASSVQTMNTEAFF. In nucleotides, the CDR3 is TGTGCCAGCAGCGTGCAAACCATGAACACTGAAGCTTTCTTT. The full variable domain, with the rest looked up from reference TRBV9 and TRBJ1-1, is DSGVTQTPKHLITATGQRVTLRCSPRSGDLSVYWYQQSLDQGLQFLIQYYNGEERAKGNILERFSAQQFPDLHSELNLSSLELGDSALYFCASSVQTMNTEAFFGQGTRLTVV.

In its sample, this clone was seen once. The chain carries TRBV29-1 and TRBJ2-7, with TRBD1 matching over 12 bases. The CDR3 contains 12 residues. After removal of 4 bases from V and 7 bases from J, the junction contained 2 bases not matched to a gene. Germline CDR1 SQVTM, CDR2 ANQGSEA. The CDR3 DNA is TGCAGCGTTGGGGACAGGGGGCTTGAGCAGTACTTC. The encoded protein is CSVGDRGLEQYF.

The rearrangement uses TRBV7-2 and TRBJ2-7; TRBD2 matches 10 bases. The CDR3 runs to 17 residues. Per the germline V gene, CDR1 is SGHTA and CDR2 is FQGNSA. The trim removed 0 bases at V and 7 bases at J, leaving 12 bases unmatched. The CDR3 protein is CASSLAGLAGAFGEQYF. CDR3 DNA sequence: TGTGCCAGCAGCTTAGCAGGGCTAGCGGGAGCTTTCGGAGAGCAGTACTTC.

The V and J genes are TRBV9 and TRBJ1-1, with 11 nucleotides matching TRBD1. The V and J ends lost 5 bases and 4 bases, in that order; junction bases with no gene match: 4. CDR3 size: 14 residues. Germline CDR1 and CDR2: SGDLS and YYNGEE. The CDR3, as DNA: TGTGCCAGCAGTGCCGGGACAGGGGGCACTGAAGCTTTCTTT. Encoded protein: CASSAGTGGTEAFF.

V and J are TRBV12-5 and TRBJ1-2, with D maybe TRBD1 (6 bases). CDR3 length: 12 residues. The V end was cut by 9 bases, the J end by 7 bases, with 15 bases between. CDR1 is LGHNT and CDR2 is FRNRAP in the germline V gene. For the CDR3, the DNA is TGTGCTAGCGCGACAGGCCGTCTTGGCTACACCTTC. It yields the protein CASATGRLGYTF. The full variable domain, with the rest looked up from reference TRBV12-5 and TRBJ1-2, is DARVTQTPRHKVTEMGQEVTMRCQPILGHNTVFWYRQTMMQGLELLAYFRNRAPLDDSGMPKDRFSAEMPDATLATLKIQPSEPRDSAVYFCASATGRLGYTFGSGTRLTVV.

The chain is built from TRBV4-1 and TRBJ1-2, with D possibly TRBD1 on 5 matching bases. CDR1 is MGHRA, CDR2 YSYEKL, per germline. This CDR3 is 15 amino acids long. Trimming took off 1 base at V and 2 bases at J, with 11 bases between the two ends. The DNA for the CDR3 is TGCGCCAGCAGCCAAGTAGGGACTTCGAACTATGGCTACACCTTC. Its translation: CASSQVGTSNYGYTF.

V gene TRBV28 combines with J gene TRBJ2-1; 13 bases align to TRBD2. V lost 6 bases and J lost 7; bases outside the gene matches: 9. The length of the CDR3 is 16 residues. Germline V lookup: CDR1 MDHEN, CDR2 SYDVKM. CDR3 in amino acids: CASRHTSGGAKNEQFF. The CDR3 coding sequence is TGTGCCAGCAGGCATACTAGCGGGGGGGCCAAGAATGAGCAGTTCTTC.

This clone was seen just once. V and J are TRBV6-1 and TRBJ1-5; D unclear. V shed 2 bases and J shed 7 bases, with 9 bases lying between them. CDR1 is MNHNS and CDR2 is SASEGT in the germline V gene. This CDR3 comprises 13 residues. The CDR3 here is CASSEFMVQPQHF. DNA for the CDR3: TGTGCCAGCAGTGAATTTATGGTGCAGCCCCAGCATTTT.

This clone was observed a handful of times. V is TRBV2 and J is TRBJ1-1; D is uncertain. CDR1 is SNHLY, CDR2 FYNNEI, per germline. V lost 4 bases and J lost 4, with 7 bases in between. This CDR3 is 12 amino acids long. DNA of the CDR3: TGTGCCAGCAGTGGGCAGGCCACTGAAGCTTTCTTT. This codes for CASSGQATEAFF.

The chain couples TRBV19 to TRBJ2-7; weak D call: TRBD2 (6 bases). This CDR3 region has 17 residues. CDR1 is LNHDA, CDR2 SQIVND, per germline (reference sequence). The ends were cut back, 4 bases at V and 7 bases at J, with 26 bases in the middle. Written as DNA, the CDR3 is TGTGCCAGTAGTAGATACTCCGGGACGCAAAAAGGGACTGAGCAGTACTTC. This translates into CASSRYSGTQKGTEQYF.

The CDR3 here is CASSQEARGGSGNEQFF. CDR3 bases: TGTGCCAGCAGCCAAGAGGCACGGGGGGGATCTGGCAATGAGCAGTTCTTC. V gene TRBV3-1 (or the pseudogene TRBV3-2) combines with J gene TRBJ2-1; 8 nucleotides line up with TRBD2. V gave up 0 bases and J gave up 6 bases; unmatched junction bases: 10. CDR3 size: 17 residues. The germline V gene encodes CDR1 LGHDT and CDR2 YNNKEL (reference sequence).

There are a few counts of this clone. The V call is TRBV4-1, the J call TRBJ1-1, with 7 nucleotides matching TRBD1. The CDR3 covers 16 residues. In germline, CDR1 is MGHRA, CDR2 YSYEKL. J lost 0 bases, V lost 5 bases, and 9 bases had no gene match. The chain's CDR3 is CASSGRQGPMNTEAFF. The DNA for the CDR3 is TGCGCCAGCAGCGGTCGACAGGGTCCTATGAACACTGAAGCTTTCTTT.

The J gene is TRBJ1-1, the V gene TRBV18; D might be TRBD1 (5 bases). V gave up 3 bases and J gave up 8 bases, with 16 bases separating them. The germline CDR1 and CDR2 sequences are KGHSH and LQKENI. The CDR3 runs 14 residues. The CDR3, as DNA: TGTGCCAGCTCACCGGGGCAGCCCCGTGTGGAAGCTTTCTTT. It specifies CASSPGQPRVEAFF.

The chain is built from TRBV4-3 and TRBJ1-2, with 11 bases identical to TRBD1. Trimming removed 0 bases from V and 8 bases from J; junction bases left unmatched: 5. The CDR3 has 15 residues. Germline CDR1 is LGHNA and CDR2 is YSLEER. The CDR3 DNA is TGCGCCAGCAGCCAAGAACAGGACAGGGGGCGAGGCTACACCTTC. Amino acids: CASSQEQDRGRGYTF.

The rearrangement uses TRBV30 and TRBJ1-3; tentative D call: TRBD1 (6 bases). Germline V gene sequence: CDR1 GTSNPN, CDR2 SVGIG (reference sequence). This CDR3 is built from 15 residues. V lost 2 bases and J 0 bases, leaving 11 bases between the germline ends. The CDR3 loop reads CAWSRGTHSGNTIYF. The CDR3 coding sequence is TGTGCCTGGAGTCGGGGGACACACTCTGGAAACACCATATATTTT.